Following are 13 T cell receptor beta chains from one sample sequenced in a study of OX40 agonist ivuxolimab in advanced cancers. The data were produced by immunoSEQ multiplex PCR, yet TCRdb's version contains in-frame clones alone and is incomplete. The sample contains around 67,000 clones, 70% to 90% of which appear only once. The starting material was CD4+ or CD8+ T cells sorted from blood, obtained in a trial of the OX40 agonist ivuxolimab. The source of these receptors is an adult with an advanced solid tumor such as melanoma, head and neck, liver or kidney cancer.

CDR3 protein: CASIGEFFYGYTF. CDR3 bases: TGTGCCAGTATAGGGGAGTTTTTCTATGGCTACACCTTC. The chain joins TRBV19 to TRBJ1-2, with D maybe TRBD1 (5 bases). This CDR3 region has 13 residues. Trimming pared 7 bases from V and 4 bases from J, leaving 13 bases between. Germline V gene lookup returns CDR1 LNHDA and CDR2 SQIVND (reference sequence).

The chain joins TRBV7-2 to TRBJ1-1, with D tentatively TRBD1 (5 bases). Deletions cut 1 base from V and 2 bases from J, with 11 bases between. The germline CDR1 and CDR2 sequences are SGHTA and FQGNSA. The CDR3 runs to 15 residues. The DNA of the CDR3 is TGTGCCAGCAGCTTAGAAGGGGCTACAAACACTGAAGCTTTCTTT. This encodes CASSLEGATNTEAFF.

The chain is built from TRBV30 and TRBJ2-4; perhaps TRBD1 as D (5 bases). CDR1 GTSNPN and CDR2 SVGIG come from the germline V gene (reference sequence). There are 13 residues in the CDR3. Trimming took 1 base from V and 7 from J, leaving 11 bases between them. The CDR3 region has the DNA TGTGCCTGGAGTGCAGGGTTGGGGAACATTCAGTACTTC. Translating it yields CAWSAGLGNIQYF.

This chain links TRBV11-2 with TRBJ1-4, with TRBD1 matching 7 bases. Trimming cost V 2 bases and J 3 bases; bases outside gene matches: 6. CDR3 length: 16 residues. Per germline, CDR1 SGHAT and CDR2 FQNNGV. In nucleotides, the CDR3 is TGTGCCAGCAGCTTAAAGGGGCAGGGGGCTAATGAAAAACTGTTTTTT. The encoded protein is CASSLKGQGANEKLFF.

The chain joins TRBV13 to TRBJ2-2; D is possibly TRBD1 (7 bases). The CDR3 runs 16 residues. From germline, CDR1 is PRHDT and CDR2 FYEKMQ (reference sequence). Trimming removed 7 bases at V and 1 base at J, with 16 bases between. The CDR3 bases are TGTGCCAGCACCCCGGAGGGGGCACGGAACACCGGGGAGCTGTTTTTT. Encoded protein: CASTPEGARNTGELFF.

This rearrangement joins TRBV15 to TRBJ1-2, with a possible D match to TRBD1 (6 bases). Germline CDR1 and CDR2: LNHNV and YYDKDF (reference sequence). Trimming took off 0 bases at V and 2 bases at J, with 7 bases between the two ends. This CDR3 comprises 14 residues. CDR3: CATSRDRGNYGYTF. The CDR3 bases are TGTGCCACCAGCAGAGACAGGGGAAACTATGGCTACACCTTC.

The chain is built from TRBV6-6 and TRBJ1-2, with TRBD1 matching over 7 bases. The germline V gene has CDR1 MNHNY and CDR2 SVGAGI (reference sequence). The trim removed 2 bases at V and 13 bases at J, leaving 7 bases unmatched. This CDR3 region has 12 residues. The CDR3 region is CASSYRTGPFTF. CDR3 coding DNA: TGTGCCAGCAGTTACCGGACAGGCCCATTCACCTTC.

The chain has TRBV29-1 and TRBJ1-1; 7 nucleotides match TRBD1. Germline CDR1 reads SQVTM; CDR2 reads ANQGSEA. V trimming: 4 bases; J trimming: 2 bases; junction bases outside the gene matches: 7. The CDR3 is 14 residues long. The CDR3 sequence is CSVALGTVNTEAFF. CDR3 DNA: TGCAGCGTTGCCTTAGGGACAGTCAACACTGAAGCTTTCTTT.

This chain joins TRBV28 and TRBJ2-3, with 7 bases aligning to TRBD2. CDR3 length: 15 amino acids. Germline CDR1 reads MDHEN; CDR2 reads SYDVKM. J lost 5 bases, V lost 5 bases, and 10 bases had no gene match. CDR3 DNA: TGTGCCAGCAGTAACCATGGGGGGGTGGGAGATACGCAGTATTTT. Protein sequence: CASSNHGGVGDTQYF.

The gene calls are TRBV15 and TRBJ2-5; TRBD1 matches at 10 bases. The ends lost 4 bases at V and 2 bases at J; junction bases unmatched: 1. Germline values: CDR1 LNHNV, CDR2 YYDKDF (reference sequence). The CDR3 totals 14 residues. The CDR3: CATSMDRGQETQYF. In DNA, the CDR3 is TGTGCCACCAGCATGGACAGGGGGCAAGAGACCCAGTACTTC. Variable domain in full (rest from reference TRBV15 and TRBJ2-5): DAMVIQNPRYQVTQFGKPVTLSCSQTLNHNVMYWYQQKSSQAPKLLFHYYDKDFNNEADTPDNFQSRRPNTSFCFLDIRSPGLGDTAMYLCATSMDRGQETQYFGPGTRLLVL.

J is TRBJ2-3 and V is TRBV5-4; 8 bases fit TRBD1. Germline V gene data show CDR1 as SGHNT and CDR2 as YYREEE (reference sequence). The CDR3 length is 14 residues. J was trimmed by 5 bases and V by 3 bases; bases with no gene match: 5. Written as DNA, the CDR3 is TGTGCCAGCAGCTGGCGGACAGGGAGAGATACGCAGTATTTT. It is translated as CASSWRTGRDTQYF.

This clone was observed a handful of times. The V and J genes are TRBV28 and TRBJ1-4; TRBD1 matches at 7 bases. V shed 9 bases, J shed 8 bases, and the junction held 12 bases outside the gene matches. This CDR3 spans 14 amino acids. The germline V gene encodes CDR1 MDHEN and CDR2 SYDVKM. The CDR3 nucleotides read TGTGCCAGTCTCCGGCAGGGGGGGACCGAAAAACTGTTTTTT. Translation: CASLRQGGTEKLFF.

This chain joins TRBV19 and TRBJ2-1; 8 positions match TRBD1. The CDR3 length is 16 residues. Trimming cost V 5 bases and J 5 bases; bases outside gene matches: 11. Germline assignment: CDR1 LNHDA and CDR2 SQIVND (reference sequence). The CDR3 reads CASSVVPGQVHNEQFF. CDR3 DNA: TGTGCCAGTAGTGTCGTCCCGGGACAGGTCCACAATGAGCAGTTCTTC.